The 9 T cell receptor beta chains in this list originate from one sample, sequenced in a study of blood T cell repertoires in COVID-19. Only in-frame clones appear in the TCRdb table, and some are missing; sequencing was by immunoSEQ multiplex PCR. The table records tens of thousands of clones, over 80% of them present only once. Sequences were obtained from peripheral blood. Receptor source: a man aged 50-59 years with acute or convalescent COVID-19.

This chain connects TRBV10-3 to TRBJ2-1; possible D gene TRBD2, 6 bases. V was pared by 10 bases and J by 4 bases, with 17 bases between. Per germline, CDR1 ENHRY and CDR2 SYGVKD. The CDR3 is 14 residues long. DNA of the CDR3: TGTGCCAGCTACTCCGGGAGAGAGTACAATGAGCAGTTCTTC. This translates into CASYSGREYNEQFF.

This chain connects TRBV30 to TRBJ1-6, with a tentative D call TRBD1 (6 bases). The CDR3 length is 15 residues. Trimming stripped 2 bases from V and 6 bases from J, with 14 bases between. CDR1 and CDR2 (germline): GTSNPN, SVGIG (reference sequence). CDR3 in amino acids: CAWSSGQIANSPLHF. The CDR3 region has the DNA TGTGCCTGGAGTTCCGGACAGATAGCTAATTCACCCCTCCACTTT.

This chain uses TRBV30 with TRBJ1-2; D gene unclear. The CDR3 is 11 amino acids. The V end lost 7 bases, the J end lost 5 bases, and 11 bases lay between the germline ends. CDR1 is GTSNPN, CDR2 SVGIG, per germline (reference sequence). The CDR3 DNA reads TGTGCCTCGAACCGGGATTATGGCTACACCTTC. It codes for CASNRDYGYTF. The full variable domain, its missing parts supplied by reference TRBV30 and TRBJ1-2, is SQTIHQWPATLVQPVGSPLSLECTVEGTSNPNLYWYRQAAGRGLQLLFYSVGIGQISSEVPQNLSASRPQDRQFILSSKKLLLSDSGFYLCASNRDYGYTFGSGTRLTVV.

The chain combines TRBV27 with TRBJ1-6, with D perhaps TRBD1 (6 bases). V was trimmed by 3 bases and J by 6 bases, leaving 12 bases between them. The CDR3 totals 15 residues. The germline CDR1 and CDR2 sequences are MNHEY and SMNVEV (reference sequence). The CDR3 DNA sequence: TGTGCCAGCAGTTTTGGACAGTCCCGTAATTCACCCCTCCACTTT. Residues: CASSFGQSRNSPLHF.

This clone was picked up a small number of times. The rearrangement uses TRBV19 and TRBJ1-1; D is ambiguous. The CDR3 has 13 residues. The germline V and J ends were trimmed by 6 bases and 1 base, with 9 bases remaining between them. The germline CDR1 and CDR2 sequences are LNHDA and SQIVND (reference sequence). In DNA form, the CDR3 reads TGTGCCAGTAGGTACAGCAGGAACACTGAAGCTTTCTTT. Its translation is CASRYSRNTEAFF.

The chain combines TRBV10-3 with TRBJ2-2; D may be TRBD2 (5 bases). The germline V gene has CDR1 ENHRY and CDR2 SYGVKD. V was shortened by 3 bases and J by 1 base, with 12 bases between the two germline ends. The CDR3 extends over 16 amino acids. The CDR3 DNA reads TGTGCCATCAGTGACAGACTACAAGGGAACACCGGGGAGCTGTTTTTT. As protein: CAISDRLQGNTGELFF.

This clone was detected only once. This sequence joins TRBV7-2 and TRBJ2-5; possible D gene TRBD1, 6 bases. Deletions cut 5 bases from V and 7 bases from J, with 14 bases between. The CDR3 length is 13 residues. From germline, CDR1 is SGHTA and CDR2 FQGNSA. The CDR3 reads CASSLSGEGTQYF. The DNA for the CDR3 is TGTGCCAGCAGCCTCTCAGGGGAAGGGACCCAGTACTTC.

This chain uses TRBV7-2 with TRBJ1-5, with a possible D match to TRBD1 (6 bases). CDR1 SGHTA and CDR2 FQGNSA come from the germline V gene. Deletions cut 1 base from V and 2 bases from J, with 12 bases between. The CDR3 runs to 16 residues. The CDR3 protein is CASSLGGLGGNQPQHF. In DNA, the CDR3 is TGTGCCAGCAGCTTAGGGGGGCTAGGAGGCAATCAGCCCCAGCATTTT. The full variable domain, in which reference TRBV7-2 and TRBJ1-5 provide the parts outside the CDR3, is GAGVSQSPSNKVTEKGKDVELRCDPISGHTALYWYRQSLGQGLEFLIYFQGNSAPDKSGLPSDRFSAERTGGSVSTLTIQRTQQEDSAVYLCASSLGGLGGNQPQHFGDGTRLSIL.

The rearrangement links TRBV12-3 or TRBV12-4 to TRBJ2-3; D is possibly TRBD2 (5 bases). The CDR3 extends over 12 amino acids. Deletions cut 8 bases from V and 2 bases from J, with 8 bases between. This CDR3 reads CASRRDTDTQYF. The CDR3, as DNA: TGTGCCAGCCGTCGGGACACAGATACGCAGTATTTT.